This T cell receptor beta chain was captured by sequencing in a study of blood T cell repertoires in COVID-19. Overall study: Researchers got acute and convalescent COVID-19 samples from the United States, Italy and Spain. Nucleic acid was either cDNA or gDNA, and it came from T cells, B-cell-depleted T cells, or PBMCs.

The protocol was immunoSEQ multiplex PCR, while the TCRdb copy is restricted to in-frame clones and leaves out a portion. The sample records around 68,000 clones, roughly 85% being singletons. The V and J ends lost 4 bases and 0 bases respectively, with 10 bases between them. Per the germline V gene, CDR1 is MGHRA and CDR2 is YSYEKL. The CDR3 covers 16 residues. This clone was recorded once. The rearrangement joins TRBV4-1 to TRBJ2-6; D is unclear. The sequence derives from an elderly man with acute or convalescent COVID-19. Sequencing was carried out using peripheral blood. The CDR3 is CASSRVRGSGANVLTF. In DNA form, the CDR3 reads TGCGCCAGCAGCCGGGTCAGAGGCTCTGGGGCCAACGTCCTGACTTTC.